These 32 T cell receptor beta chains were all obtained from the same sample, sequenced in a study of shared clonotypes between healthy human individuals. Assay used: immunoSEQ multiplex PCR; TCRdb lists only in-frame clones, some missing. The sample holds about 730,000 clones, roughly two thirds seen once. Source material: memory CD4+ T cells sorted from blood. Described subset: CD45RA-negative fraction. These receptor sequences come from a young woman in good health.

The CDR3 loop reads CASSLYGRASHTEAFF. The CDR3 DNA follows: TGTGCCAGCAGTTTGTACGGCAGGGCTAGCCACACTGAAGCTTTCTTT. The gene calls are TRBV28 and TRBJ1-1, with a possible D match to TRBD1 (5 bases). Germline CDR1 MDHEN, CDR2 SYDVKM. V was cut by 3 bases and J by 3 bases, with 17 bases left in between. There are 16 residues in the CDR3.

This clone was counted only a few times. This chain joins TRBV5-4 and TRBJ2-2; D unresolved. Germline V CDR1 and CDR2: SGHNT, YYREEE (reference sequence). The CDR3 consists of 15 residues. V dropped 4 bases and J dropped 1 base, with 11 bases sitting between them. The CDR3 DNA reads as TGTGCCAGCAGCCTACCCCCGGGGAACACCGGGGAGCTGTTTTTT. Amino acid sequence: CASSLPPGNTGELFF.

In its sample, this clone was seen a few times. The chain combines TRBV2 with TRBJ2-7; the D gene is possibly TRBD2 (6 bases). Trimming removed 7 bases at V and 7 bases at J, with 17 bases between. CDR1 and CDR2 (germline): SNHLY, FYNNEI. CDR3 size: 13 residues. DNA of the CDR3: TGTGCCAGCAACCGGGACTGGAACGGGGAGCAGTACTTC. This translates into CASNRDWNGEQYF.

In the case of this clone: This sample also contains other DNA sequences that code for the same CDR3. The CDR3 coding sequence is TGTGCCAGCAGTTACTCGATTGGTGGCGGGGAGACCCAGTACTTC. As protein: CASSYSIGGGETQYF. The V call is TRBV6-6, the J call TRBJ2-5, with D possibly matching TRBD2 (5 bases). V was clipped by 0 bases and J by 5 bases, with 13 bases between them. CDR1 and CDR2 from the germline V gene are MNHNY and SVGAGI (reference sequence). This CDR3 has 15 amino acids.

In this sample, this clone turned up once. This rearrangement joins TRBV18 to TRBJ2-7; D perhaps matches TRBD2 (5 bases). The germline V and J ends were trimmed by 2 bases and 1 base, with 12 bases remaining between them. The germline V gene encodes CDR1 KGHSH and CDR2 LQKENI. The CDR3 contains 15 residues. The CDR3 coding sequence is TGTGCCAGCTCACCAGCGTTCGGCGGGTCCTACGAGCAGTACTTC. Translated, it gives CASSPAFGGSYEQYF.

This chain links TRBV28 with TRBJ2-2; 7 nucleotides match TRBD1. Germline assignment: CDR1 MDHEN and CDR2 SYDVKM. This CDR3 is built from 15 residues. Losses at the gene ends were 2 bases for V and 3 bases for J; bases not matched to a gene: 3. The CDR3 DNA sequence: TGTGCCAGCAGTTTAGCACAGGGGTACACCGGGGAGCTGTTTTTT. It specifies CASSLAQGYTGELFF.

This clone was detected only a few times. The chain is built from TRBV30 and TRBJ1-2; no clear D. The CDR3 covers 16 residues. Germline V gene data show CDR1 as GTSNPN and CDR2 as SVGIG (reference sequence). The V end lost 0 bases, the J end lost 2 bases, and 16 bases lay between the germline ends. The CDR3 loop reads CAWSVPGGAANYGYTF. The CDR3 DNA sequence: TGTGCCTGGAGTGTCCCTGGCGGAGCAGCGAACTATGGCTACACCTTC.

With regard to this clone: It may be a read error: a sequence one base away is much more abundant. The chain is built from TRBV6-1 and TRBJ2-2, with TRBD2 as a possible D gene (5 bases). CDR3 size: 14 residues. CDR1 and CDR2 from the germline V gene are MNHNS and SASEGT. Trimming left V 4 bases short and J 0 bases short, with 6 bases between. CDR3 in amino acids: CASSGLPNTGELFF. In DNA form, the CDR3 reads TGTGCCAGCAGTGGACTACCGAACACCGGGGAGCTGTTTTTT.

V and J are TRBV7-8 and TRBJ2-1, with a tentative D call TRBD2 (6 bases). V shed 7 bases and J shed 1 base, with 17 bases lying between them. Germline V gene lookup returns CDR1 SGHVS and CDR2 FQNEAQ. The CDR3 totals 16 residues. The CDR3 nucleotides are TGTGCCAGCATTCCCCTTGGGGGGATTTCCTACAATGAGCAGTTCTTC. Protein product: CASIPLGGISYNEQFF.

The V call is TRBV6-1, the J call TRBJ2-7; the D is unclear. The CDR3 runs to 14 residues. Trimming pared 7 bases from V and 2 bases from J, leaving 15 bases between. Germline V gene sequence: CDR1 MNHNS, CDR2 SASEGT. In nucleotides, the CDR3 is TGTGCCAGCAAGCCGGATCCTAATACCTACGAGCAGTACTTC. Its translation is CASKPDPNTYEQYF.

V and J are TRBV6-6 and TRBJ2-3, with 9 bases fitting TRBD2. Trimming took 5 bases from V and 5 from J; bases not matched to a gene: 5. CDR1 is MNHNY and CDR2 is SVGAGI in the germline V gene (reference sequence). CDR3 length equals 14 residues. The CDR3 reads CASSLAGMRDTQYF. CDR3 DNA sequence: TGTGCCAGCAGTCTAGCGGGAATGAGAGATACGCAGTATTTT.

Only one count was recorded for this clone. The chain uses TRBV27 and TRBJ2-2; D is uncertain. Germline lookup yields CDR1 MNHEY and CDR2 SMNVEV (reference sequence). V lost 5 bases to trimming and J lost 0 bases, with 7 bases between them. The CDR3 spans 14 residues. The DNA for the CDR3 is TGTGCCAGCAGTGGGTTCGCGAACACCGGGGAGCTGTTTTTT. It codes for CASSGFANTGELFF.

The V call is TRBV7-8, the J call TRBJ2-3, with D perhaps given as TRBD1 or TRBD2 (5 bases each). Trimming took off 6 bases at V and 0 bases at J, with 13 bases between the two ends. The CDR3 covers 15 residues. Germline CDR1 reads SGHVS; CDR2 reads FQNEAQ. CDR3: CASRRRGVSTDTQYF. The CDR3 DNA reads TGTGCCAGCAGAAGGAGAGGGGTGAGCACAGATACGCAGTATTTT.

Written as DNA, the CDR3 is TGTGCCAGCAGAGTCCTGGACGAGCAGTACTTC. It encodes CASRVLDEQYF. The chain carries TRBV6-6 and TRBJ2-7, with no clear D. V lost 6 bases to trimming and J lost 5 bases, with 8 bases between them. The CDR3 is 11 residues long. Germline lookup yields CDR1 MNHNY and CDR2 SVGAGI (reference sequence).

This clone was seen at least ten times. V and J are TRBV7-2 and TRBJ1-3; the D gene is possibly TRBD1 (5 bases). With 3 bases removed from V and 4 bases from J, the gap between germline ends came to 10 bases. Germline V CDR1 and CDR2: SGHTA, FQGNSA. The CDR3 has 14 residues. The CDR3 here is CASSLSGLGNTIYF. The CDR3 nucleotides are TGTGCCAGCAGCTTGTCAGGGTTGGGAAACACCATATATTTT.

The CDR3 sequence is CASSPLVDSGSSYEQYF. The CDR3 bases are TGCGCCAGCAGCCCACTCGTGGATAGCGGAAGCTCCTACGAGCAGTACTTC. The gene calls are TRBV5-1 and TRBJ2-7; the D gene is possibly TRBD2 (6 bases). The CDR3 has 17 residues. Trimming took 4 bases from V and 0 from J, leaving 20 bases between them. CDR1 and CDR2 from the germline V gene are SGHRS and YFSETQ.

V and J are TRBV11-2 and TRBJ2-7; D not resolved. Trimming removed 1 base from V and 6 bases from J, with 16 bases in between. Germline-derived CDR1 and CDR2 are SGHAT and FQNNGV. This CDR3 is 15 amino acids long. CDR3 nucleotide sequence: TGTGCCAGCAGCTTAGCCCCCATGGGCAACATCGAGCAGTACTTC. Translation gives CASSLAPMGNIEQYF.

The count of this clone is one. The chain is built from TRBV30 and TRBJ2-5; TRBD2 agrees at 8 bases. The V and J ends lost 0 bases and 5 bases, in that order; junction bases with no gene match: 8. The CDR3 is 15 residues long. Looked up from germline, CDR1 is GTSNPN and CDR2 is SVGIG (reference sequence). CDR3 bases: TGTGCCTGGAGTGTACGACTAGCGATGAGGGAGACCCAGTACTTC. As protein: CAWSVRLAMRETQYF.

This clone has a handful of counts. This sequence joins TRBV28 and TRBJ2-7; 11 bases align to TRBD1. Germline values: CDR1 MDHEN, CDR2 SYDVKM. This CDR3 is built from 18 residues. Unmatched junction bases numbered 11, after V lost 4 bases and J lost 0 bases. CDR3 sequence (DNA): TGTGCCAGCAGTTCCTGGACAGGGGGCCGGTCGAGCTCCTACGAGCAGTACTTC. The encoded protein is CASSSWTGGRSSSYEQYF.

Here the CDR3 reads CASSPKRRDYEQYF. CDR3 nucleotides: TGTGCCAGCAGCCCCAAAAGGAGGGACTACGAGCAGTACTTC. The chain links TRBV7-9 to TRBJ2-7, with D perhaps TRBD2 (6 bases). This CDR3 contains 14 residues. The V gene lost 5 bases and the J gene lost 3 bases, with 14 bases spanning the gap. CDR1 and CDR2 from the germline V gene are SEHNR and FQNEAQ (reference sequence).

The V and J genes are TRBV5-1 and TRBJ2-7; 8 positions agree with TRBD2. The CDR3 has 14 residues. V was clipped by 2 bases and J by 6 bases; unmatched bases: 7. Germline CDR1 reads SGHRS; CDR2 reads YFSETQ. The chain's CDR3 is CASSFSSGSGEQYF. CDR3 nucleotide sequence: TGCGCCAGCAGCTTCTCAAGCGGGAGTGGCGAGCAGTACTTC.

About this clone itself: At the DNA level, this CDR3 is encoded by other sequences in the same sample as well. The chain employs TRBV27 and TRBJ1-1; a weak D match, TRBD1 (5 bases). The germline V and J ends were trimmed by 0 bases and 3 bases, with 8 bases remaining between them. Per the germline V gene, CDR1 is MNHEY and CDR2 is SMNVEV (reference sequence). The CDR3 loop spans 14 amino acids. CDR3 DNA: TGTGCCAGCAGTTTATCGGGACCCCACACTGAAGCTTTCTTT. Its protein product is CASSLSGPHTEAFF.

This clone was observed a handful of times. Other DNA sequences within the sample encode an identical CDR3. This chain joins TRBV5-1 and TRBJ2-7, with 11 bases matching TRBD1. The CDR3 is 15 amino acids. Germline CDR1 SGHRS, CDR2 YFSETQ. V lost 4 bases to trimming and J lost 4 bases; unmatched junction nucleotides: 7. The CDR3 DNA follows: TGCGCCAGCAGCGACCGGACAGGGGGCTTGTACGAGCAGTACTTC. Its translation is CASSDRTGGLYEQYF.

The sample holds many counts of this clone. This sequence joins TRBV4-1 and TRBJ1-1; a weak D match, TRBD1 (5 bases). Germline loops: CDR1 MGHRA, CDR2 YSYEKL. Trimming removed 4 bases at V and 2 bases at J, with 11 bases between. The CDR3 has 14 amino acids. CDR3 bases: TGCGCCAGCAGCCCCTCGCAGGGCAACACTGAAGCTTTCTTT. Translation: CASSPSQGNTEAFF.

The rearrangement uses TRBV9 and TRBJ2-3; maybe TRBD2 (6 bases). Germline V CDR1 and CDR2: SGDLS, YYNGEE. The CDR3 contains 17 residues. The V gene lost 3 bases and the J gene lost 6 bases, with 23 bases spanning the gap. CDR3 amino acids: CASSDGSQSASADTQYF. Here the CDR3 DNA reads TGTGCCAGCAGCGATGGGTCCCAGAGCGCTAGCGCTGATACGCAGTATTTT.

The V and J genes are TRBV7-8 and TRBJ1-3; D remains unclear. This CDR3 has 15 residues. Germline assignment: CDR1 SGHVS and CDR2 FQNEAQ. The germline V and J ends were trimmed by 5 bases and 0 bases, with 11 bases remaining between them. This CDR3 reads CASSRTQSSGNTIYF. CDR3 bases: TGTGCCAGCAGCCGAACTCAGAGCTCTGGAAACACCATATATTTT.

This clone occurred once. The chain employs TRBV28 and TRBJ1-2, with a weak D call TRBD1 (6 bases). CDR3 length: 14 amino acids. CDR1 MDHEN and CDR2 SYDVKM come from the germline V gene. The V end was cut by 5 bases, the J end by 7 bases, with 17 bases between. In nucleotides, the CDR3 is TGTGCCAGCAGTATCTCGACAGGCTATGGTGGCTACACCTTC. It specifies CASSISTGYGGYTF.

The chain employs TRBV4-2 and TRBJ2-1, with D unclear. The length of the CDR3 is 13 residues. Trimming pared 4 bases from V and 9 bases from J, leaving 13 bases between. Germline assignment: CDR1 LGHNA and CDR2 YNFKEQ. The CDR3 sequence is CASSPASSSEQFF. In DNA form, the CDR3 reads TGTGCCAGCAGCCCGGCTAGTTCGAGTGAGCAGTTCTTC.

J is TRBJ2-1 and V is TRBV28; D gene unclear. The V gene's germline CDR1 is MDHEN and CDR2 SYDVKM. The CDR3 runs to 14 residues. V was trimmed by 6 bases and J by 1 base, leaving 10 bases between them. CDR3 loop: CASRRIPSYNEQFF. The CDR3 bases are TGTGCCAGCAGGAGAATCCCGTCCTACAATGAGCAGTTCTTC.

This chain connects TRBV6-5 to TRBJ2-7; 11 nucleotides line up with TRBD2. J was trimmed by 6 bases and V by 1 base; bases with no gene match: 5. Per the germline V gene, CDR1 is MNHEY and CDR2 is SVGAGI. The CDR3 consists of 15 residues. CDR3: CASSYLTSGNGEQYF. As DNA, the CDR3 is TGTGCCAGCAGTTACTTGACTAGCGGGAACGGCGAGCAGTACTTC.

In the case of this clone: Other DNA sequences of this sample code for an identical CDR3. This chain joins TRBV5-1 and TRBJ1-3; D uncertain. The CDR3 length is 15 residues. The germline V and J ends were trimmed by 4 bases and 4 bases, with 15 bases remaining between them. Germline V lookup: CDR1 SGHRS, CDR2 YFSETQ. This chain's CDR3 is CASSLGSGSGNTIYF. DNA of the CDR3: TGCGCCAGCAGCCTTGGATCGGGATCGGGAAACACCATATATTTT. The whole variable domain, remainder taken from reference TRBV5-1 and TRBJ1-3, is KAGVTQTPRYLIKTRGQQVTLSCSPISGHRSVSWYQQTPGQGLQFLFEYFSETQRNKGNFPGRFSGRQFSNSRSEMNVSTLELGDSALYLCASSLGSGSGNTIYFGEGSWLTVV.

V usage is TRBV5-5 and J usage is TRBJ2-1; the D gene is possibly TRBD2 (5 bases). The CDR3 runs 9 residues. Germline CDR1 is SGHKS and CDR2 is YYEKEE (reference sequence). The CDR3 sequence: CRGYNEQFF. DNA for the CDR3: TGTCGGGGCTACAATGAGCAGTTCTTC.